Below are 15 T cell receptor beta chains sequenced from a single sample in a study of blood T cell repertoires in COVID-19. Sequencing used immunoSEQ multiplex PCR; TCRdb keeps in-frame clones, though not all of them. The sample shows about 150,000 clones, roughly 87% of them seen only once. The sequencing input was PBMCs or T cells enriched from blood (not recorded which). Every receptor here comes from a middle-aged woman who had been exposed to COVID-19.

CDR3 sequence reads: CASRQGASGELFF. The DNA of the CDR3 is TGTGCCAGCCGACAGGGGGCCAGCGGGGAGCTGTTTTTT. The chain has TRBV2 and TRBJ2-2; TRBD1 matches at 10 bases. Germline V gene lookup returns CDR1 SNHLY and CDR2 FYNNEI. The CDR3 sequence is 13 residues long. J was trimmed by 7 bases and V by 8 bases; bases with no gene match: 4.

This clone was seen only a few times. The chain employs TRBV5-1 and TRBJ1-6; tentatively, D is TRBD1 (5 bases). The CDR3 contains 17 residues. The germline CDR1 and CDR2 sequences are SGHRS and YFSETQ. Trimming took off 0 bases at V and 4 bases at J, with 14 bases between the two ends. In nucleotides, the CDR3 is TGCGCCAGCAGCTTGGAAGGGCAGGGAAGTTATAATTCACCCCTCCACTTT. Protein sequence: CASSLEGQGSYNSPLHF.

This chain joins TRBV5-6 and TRBJ2-1; 8 bases are shared with TRBD2. The CDR3 contains 14 residues. Germline V gene lookup returns CDR1 SGHDT and CDR2 YYEEEE. Trimming removed 0 bases from V and 7 bases from J; junction bases left unmatched: 3. CDR3 bases: TGTGCCAGCAGCTTGGCGGGGGGGATGAATGAGCAGTTCTTC. Translation: CASSLAGGMNEQFF.

The chain uses TRBV11-3 and TRBJ1-2, with TRBD1 matching 10 bases. The trim removed 5 bases at V and 6 bases at J, leaving 3 bases unmatched. CDR1 is SGHNT, CDR2 YENEEA, per germline. This CDR3 has 13 amino acids. The CDR3 DNA is TGTGCCAGCAGCAAAGACAGGGGGCATGGCTACACCTTC. Translated: CASSKDRGHGYTF.

The J gene is TRBJ2-5, the V gene TRBV4-1; D possibly corresponds to TRBD2 (6 bases). V shed 1 base and J shed 4 bases, with 10 bases lying between them. CDR1 is MGHRA and CDR2 is YSYEKL in the germline V gene. This CDR3 spans 14 amino acids. CDR3 bases: TGCGCCAGCAGCCAAGTGGGCGGGACAGAGACCCAGTACTTC. This gives the protein CASSQVGGTETQYF.

This clone was detected only a few times. The V gene is TRBV2, the J gene TRBJ2-7, with D tentatively TRBD1 (6 bases). Germline V lookup: CDR1 SNHLY, CDR2 FYNNEI. This CDR3 is built from 13 residues. The ends were cut back, 6 bases at V and 0 bases at J, with 9 bases in the middle. The CDR3 region is CASSKGDSYEQYF. Written as DNA, the CDR3 is TGTGCCAGCAGCAAGGGGGACTCCTACGAGCAGTACTTC.

The chain combines TRBV5-1 with TRBJ2-5, with 11 bases aligning to TRBD2. The CDR3 is 17 residues long. Per germline, CDR1 SGHRS and CDR2 YFSETQ. V was clipped by 1 base and J by 5 bases; unmatched bases: 10. The CDR3 sequence: CASSLRGPSGRTETQYF. CDR3 bases: TGCGCCAGCAGCTTGCGGGGCCCTAGCGGGAGGACGGAGACCCAGTACTTC.

V gene TRBV7-2 combines with J gene TRBJ1-2; tentatively, D is TRBD1 (6 bases). The CDR3 length is 12 residues. The V end lost 11 bases, the J end lost 0 bases, and 10 bases lay between the germline ends. Looked up from germline, CDR1 is SGHTA and CDR2 is FQGNSA. In DNA form, the CDR3 reads TGTGCCCTAGGACAGCCTAACTATGGCTACACCTTC. This translates into CALGQPNYGYTF. Drawing the rest from reference TRBV7-2 and TRBJ1-2, the complete variable domain is GAGVSQSPSNKVTEKGKDVELRCDPISGHTALYWYRQSLGQGLEFLIYFQGNSAPDKSGLPSDRFSAERTGGSVSTLTIQRTQQEDSAVYLCALGQPNYGYTFGSGTRLTVV.

The chain carries TRBV4-3 and TRBJ2-7; 7 bases are shared with TRBD1. J gave up 0 bases and V 1 base, and 3 bases lay outside the gene matches. Germline CDR1 and CDR2: LGHNA and YSLEER. This CDR3 contains 15 residues. The CDR3 nucleotides are TGCGCCAGCAGCCAAGCCGGGACAGACTCCTACGAGCAGTACTTC. This codes for CASSQAGTDSYEQYF.

In its sample, this clone was seen once. The J gene is TRBJ1-5, the V gene TRBV2; 8 positions match TRBD1. J gave up 0 bases and V 5 bases, and 9 bases lay outside the gene matches. CDR1 and CDR2 from the germline V gene are SNHLY and FYNNEI. The CDR3 is made up of 17 amino acids. DNA for the CDR3: TGTGCCAGCAGTATAGCAGGGGGCTTTTATAGCAATCAGCCCCAGCATTTT. Amino acids: CASSIAGGFYSNQPQHF. The variable domain in full, with the rest retrieved from reference TRBV2 and TRBJ1-5, is EPEVTQTPSHQVTQMGQEVILRCVPISNHLYFYWYRQILGQKVEFLVSFYNNEISEKSEIFDDQFSVERPDGSNFTLKIRSTKLEDSAMYFCASSIAGGFYSNQPQHFGDGTRLSIL.

The table lists this clone with a few counts. The gene calls are TRBV5-1 and TRBJ2-7; D gene uncertain. Germline assignment: CDR1 SGHRS and CDR2 YFSETQ. This CDR3 has 14 amino acids. V was pared by 0 bases and J by 2 bases, with 9 bases between. In DNA form, the CDR3 reads TGCGCCAGCAGCTTGGATCCAGGCCCCTACGAGCAGTACTTC. Residues: CASSLDPGPYEQYF.

The V gene is TRBV2, the J gene TRBJ2-7; 7 positions agree with TRBD2. Germline CDR1 is SNHLY and CDR2 is FYNNEI. The CDR3 contains 15 residues. After removal of 3 bases from V and 3 bases from J, the junction contained 8 bases not matched to a gene. The CDR3 loop reads CASSDERGGSYEQYF. In DNA form, the CDR3 reads TGTGCCAGCAGTGACGAGCGGGGTGGTAGCTACGAGCAGTACTTC. Filled out from reference TRBV2 and TRBJ2-7, the complete variable domain reads EPEVTQTPSHQVTQMGQEVILRCVPISNHLYFYWYRQILGQKVEFLVSFYNNEISEKSEIFDDQFSVERPDGSNFTLKIRSTKLEDSAMYFCASSDERGGSYEQYFGPGTRLTVT.

This sequence joins TRBV5-1 and TRBJ1-3, with 12 bases lining up with TRBD1. From germline, CDR1 is SGHRS and CDR2 YFSETQ. The CDR3 totals 17 residues. V dropped 3 bases and J dropped 5; count of bases not matched to a gene: 9. CDR3: CASSSGTGGFPRNTIYF. The CDR3 DNA is TGCGCCAGCAGCTCTGGGACAGGGGGCTTTCCTAGAAACACCATATATTTT. The variable domain in full, with the rest retrieved from reference TRBV5-1 and TRBJ1-3, is KAGVTQTPRYLIKTRGQQVTLSCSPISGHRSVSWYQQTPGQGLQFLFEYFSETQRNKGNFPGRFSGRQFSNSRSEMNVSTLELGDSALYLCASSSGTGGFPRNTIYFGEGSWLTVV.

The genes are TRBV7-9 and TRBJ1-2, with 7 nucleotides matching TRBD1. This CDR3 is 14 amino acids long. The V and J ends lost 5 bases and 4 bases, in that order; junction bases with no gene match: 7. Germline CDR1 reads SEHNR; CDR2 reads FQNEAQ (reference sequence). Here the CDR3 reads CASSLISGGYGYTF. The CDR3 bases are TGTGCCAGCAGCCTAATCTCAGGGGGCTATGGCTACACCTTC.

The genes are TRBV9 and TRBJ2-1; 7 bases match TRBD2. The germline gives CDR1 SGDLS, CDR2 YYNGEE. The CDR3 runs 16 residues. Trimming took 3 bases from V and 3 from J; bases not matched to a gene: 9. The CDR3 loop reads CASSGEGTTHYNEQFF. In DNA form, the CDR3 reads TGTGCCAGCAGCGGGGAGGGGACTACCCACTACAATGAGCAGTTCTTC.